The clone carrying this T cell receptor beta chain was seen only a few times. The antigen is unknown. The entry originates in a study of response to subunit inactivated influenza vaccine. The study, taken as a whole, reports: The authors suggested that few new T cells are recruited per seasonal influenza vaccination.

CDR1 is DFQATT, CDR2 SNEGSKA, per germline (reference sequence). CDR3 length: 16 amino acids. V was clipped by 3 bases and J by 0 bases, with 17 bases between them. One entry per CDR3 protein results from TCRdb running MiXCR on the RT-PCR reads. The sample yields over 750,000 distinct CDR3 sequences, about 20% seen once. Sequences were derived from PBMCs from blood, sampled less than 6 days after vaccination. The sequence derives from a man aged 50 or older who received an inactivated influenza vaccine. The chain is built from TRBV20-1 and TRBJ2-5; the D is unclear. CDR3 loop: CSARPSYLQYQETQYF. The CDR3 region has the DNA TGCAGTGCTAGGCCCAGTTACCTCCAGTACCAAGAGACCCAGTACTTC.